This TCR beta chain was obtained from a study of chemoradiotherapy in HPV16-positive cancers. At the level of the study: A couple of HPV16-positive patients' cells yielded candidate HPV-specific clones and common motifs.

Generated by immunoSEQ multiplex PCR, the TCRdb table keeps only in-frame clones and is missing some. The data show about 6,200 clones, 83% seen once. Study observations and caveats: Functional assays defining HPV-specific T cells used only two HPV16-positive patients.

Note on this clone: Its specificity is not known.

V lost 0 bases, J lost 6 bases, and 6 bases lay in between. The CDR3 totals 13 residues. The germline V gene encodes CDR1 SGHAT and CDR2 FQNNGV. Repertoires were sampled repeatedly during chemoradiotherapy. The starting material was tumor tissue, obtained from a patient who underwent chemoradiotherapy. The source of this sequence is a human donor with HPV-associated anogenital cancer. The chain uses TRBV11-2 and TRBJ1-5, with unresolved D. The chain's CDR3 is CASSLDRSQPQHF. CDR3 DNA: TGTGCCAGCAGCTTAGATCGCAGTCAGCCCCAGCATTTT.